Listed here is a single T cell receptor (beta chain). The antigen remains undetermined. The germline CDR1 and CDR2 sequences are MGHDK and SYGVNS. The CDR3 totals 14 residues. V was shortened by 2 bases and J by 5 bases, with 12 bases between the two germline ends. This record comes from a study of cytomegalovirus exposure and HLA in healthy donors. Overall study results and limits: The Asian-associated ancestry cluster reportedly had fewer N-insertions than the approximately 670-donor mean in a later analysis.

This PCR relied on a set of 60 Vbeta primers and 13 Jbeta primers. TCRdb's table, derived via immunoSEQ multiplex PCR, lists solely in-frame clones and lacks some. Of under 200,000 clones in the sample, just under 80% were seen once. Each of the donors was a healthy bone marrow donor. This chain links TRBV25-1 with TRBJ2-5; possibly TRBD2 for D (5 bases). Sequenced material: PBMCs. This clonotype originated in a woman aged 45 to 65 in good health and CMV-seronegative. CDR3 sequence: CASSEPGNIETQYF. The CDR3 DNA follows: TGTGCCAGCAGTGAACCGGGGAATATTGAGACCCAGTACTTC.